A single sample is the source of the 6 T cell receptor beta chains below, sequenced in a study of graft-versus-host responses after intestinal transplantation. Assay: immunoSEQ multiplex PCR; the TCRdb copy retains only in-frame clones and omits some. The sample consists of some 25,000 clones, 90% of them appearing once. The material sequenced was PBMCs, taken just under 40 days after intestinal transplant. Receptors were obtained from a human patient who received an intestinal transplant, so some T cells may come from the graft donor.

The CDR3 is CASRSGQAPEYYYEQYF. The CDR3 nucleotides are TGCGCCAGCAGGTCGGGGCAGGCCCCGGAGTACTACTACGAGCAGTACTTC. The chain combines TRBV5-1 with TRBJ2-5; TRBD1 or TRBD2 may be the D gene (5 bases each). With the DNA end fitting TRBJ2-7 better, the J assignment may be wrong. Germline V gives CDR1 SGHRS, CDR2 YFSETQ. The CDR3 consists of 17 residues.

The chain carries TRBV20-1 and TRBJ2-1; D is uncertain. V was shortened by 0 bases and J by 9 bases, with 6 bases between the two germline ends. There are 11 residues in the CDR3. Per the germline V gene, CDR1 is DFQATT and CDR2 is SNEGSKA (reference sequence). This chain's CDR3 is CSARENGEQFF. The CDR3 DNA reads as TGCAGTGCTAGAGAGAACGGTGAGCAGTTCTTC.

The V call is TRBV19, the J call TRBJ1-1; D remains ambiguous. Germline V gene sequence: CDR1 LNHDA, CDR2 SQIVND (reference sequence). V lost 5 bases and J lost 0, with 13 bases in between. This CDR3 region has 15 residues. The CDR3 DNA sequence: TGTGCCAGTAGTCACCCGAGATGGCTGAACACTGAAGCTTTCTTT. Its translation is CASSHPRWLNTEAFF.

CDR3 loop: CASSFGQGGGTEAFF. As DNA, the CDR3 is TGTGCCAGCAGCTTTGGACAGGGAGGGGGGACTGAAGCTTTCTTT. The rearrangement uses TRBV11-2 and TRBJ1-1, with 8 bases identical to TRBD1. Germline V CDR1 and CDR2: SGHAT, FQNNGV. With 3 bases clipped from V and 5 bases from J, the junction kept 8 bases outside the gene matches. The CDR3 runs to 15 residues.

Only one count was recorded for this clone. This sequence joins TRBV7-9 and TRBJ1-1, with D possibly being TRBD1 (5 bases). In germline, CDR1 is SEHNR, CDR2 FQNEAQ (reference sequence). This CDR3 spans 13 amino acids. Trimming pared 5 bases from V and 4 bases from J, leaving 11 bases between. The CDR3 sequence is CASSRIGGTEAFF. CDR3 DNA: TGTGCCAGCAGCCGTATTGGGGGCACTGAAGCTTTCTTT.

This chain uses TRBV6-1 with TRBJ2-5, with D tentatively TRBD1 (5 bases). The germline V gene encodes CDR1 MNHNS and CDR2 SASEGT. The length of the CDR3 is 15 residues. Trimming cost V 8 bases and J 3 bases, with 19 bases left between them. The CDR3 nucleotides read TGTGCCAGCTCCCCCCGGCACAGGTTAAAAGAGACCCAGTACTTC. Translated: CASSPRHRLKETQYF.